This record looks at one TCR beta chain sequence and its context. The antigen is undetermined. Retrospectively chosen non-transplant comparators had other cancers and at least five gastrointestinal samples, without known gastrointestinal disease. Only in-frame clones appear in the TCRdb table, and some are missing; sequencing was by immunoSEQ multiplex PCR. Seen here are under 30,000 clones, about 70% observed once, and the top ten hold 6% to 8.5%. This sample is drawn from a study of tissue T cells after allogeneic stem cell transplantation. Regarding the study as a whole: Few T cell clones were shared across patients, but motif clusters showed tissue-specific shared signatures. Which tissue TCRs were alloreactive or antigen-specific was not determined. Some clones might be persisting host cells.

The CDR3 covers 14 residues. The V gene's germline CDR1 is SGHVS and CDR2 FQNEAQ. V shed 7 bases and J shed 6 bases, with 16 bases lying between them. The TCR sequence derives from a female donor older than 55 with lung cancer. The chain recombines TRBV7-8 with TRBJ2-1; TRBD2 is a possible D gene (5 bases). Sequencing was performed on tissue from the ileum, taken at autopsy. This chain's CDR3 is CASKSGTSVNEQFF. CDR3 sequence (DNA): TGTGCCAGCAAAAGCGGAACCTCCGTCAATGAGCAGTTCTTC.